This TCR beta chain was obtained from a study of T cell responses to AZD1222 COVID-19 vaccine. Overall study context: Second-dose recipients at about 4 or about 12 weeks were treated as one pooled group.

With V trimmed by 6 bases and J by 9 bases, 6 bases remained unmatched. CDR3 length equals 13 residues. Germline V CDR1 and CDR2: SNHLY, FYNNEI. Libraries were prepared by immunoSEQ multiplex PCR; TCRdb keeps only in-frame clonotypes and omits some of them. The table includes 150,000 to 200,000 clones, almost 95% detected once. Remarks on this clone: Its specificity is unknown.

Study outcomes and limitations: Mapped onto spike, vaccine-associated CD4 TCRs spanned it and were dominant at 160-218 and 743-854. Reportedly, nearly half the spike-specific TCRs target unmutated variant regions. There were mostly white British donors and more females than males, and clonal diversity was possibly underestimated.

V is TRBV2 and J is TRBJ1-5, with 9 bases lining up with TRBD1. The TCR sequence derives from an adult in good health. This specimen was peripheral blood, taken on day 0 of AZD1222 vaccination. The CDR3 loop is CASRDRGSGPQHF. CDR3 bases: TGTGCCAGCAGGGACAGGGGTTCCGGGCCCCAGCATTTT.